A selection of T cell receptor beta chains follows, all from one sample in a study of blood T cell repertoires in COVID-19. Generated by immunoSEQ multiplex PCR, the TCRdb table keeps only in-frame clones and is missing some. This table holds roughly 300,000 clones, 70% to 90% found once. The material sequenced was PBMCs or T cells enriched from blood (not recorded which). All receptors derive from a woman aged 25-40 years who had recovered from COVID-19. CDR3s include the opening cysteine and the closing phenylalanine or tryptophan. A D gene is named only where the DNA matches it firmly. A clone size is listed for some rows: how often the clone was seen (once, few, many), or a class if it is expanded.

j_call d_call clone_size cdr3_length v_call cdr3_aa cdr3_nt
TRBJ1-2 TRBD1 - 13 TRBV10-2 CASMTGEAYGYTF TGCGCCAGCATGACAGGGGAAGCCTATGGCTACACCTTC
TRBJ2-7 - - 15 TRBV5-6 CASSLIGSGMGEQYF TGTGCCAGCAGCTTAATCGGGTCGGGAATGGGAGAGCAGTACTTC
TRBJ1-2 TRBD1 - 15 TRBV4-2 CASSQDTGVDYGYTF TGTGCCAGCAGCCAGGATACAGGGGTGGACTATGGCTACACCTTC
TRBJ1-2 - few 14 TRBV5-5 CASSPQGKGYGYTF TGTGCCAGCAGCCCCCAGGGAAAAGGCTATGGCTACACCTTC
TRBJ1-6 TRBD1 once 13 TRBV5-6 CASGIRGQSPLHF TGTGCCAGCGGTATCAGGGGGCAATCACCCCTCCACTTT
TRBJ2-7 - - 14 TRBV6-5 CASRQSPQVGEQYF TGTGCCAGCCGCCAATCCCCACAGGTCGGTGAGCAGTACTTC
TRBJ1-2 - - 14 TRBV7-2 CASSLQGKAYGYTF TGTGCCAGCAGCTTACAGGGGAAAGCCTATGGCTACACCTTC
TRBJ2-1 - - 18 TRBV19 CASSIVAWGGSLPDEQFF TGTGCCAGTAGTATAGTCGCTTGGGGGGGCTCCCTCCCGGATGAGCAGTTCTTC
TRBJ1-1 TRBD1 few 15 TRBV5-1 CASSFSYRQGQGAFF TGCGCCAGCAGCTTTTCATACCGACAGGGTCAGGGAGCTTTCTTT
TRBJ1-1 - - 17 TRBV7-9 CASSLYTRDLVNTEAFF TGTGCCAGCAGCTTATATACCAGGGACTTGGTGAACACTGAAGCTTTCTTT
TRBJ1-5 TRBD1 - 16 TRBV7-9 CASSRWTGSDNQPQHF TGTGCCAGCAGCCGATGGACAGGGTCGGACAATCAGCCCCAGCATTTT
TRBJ1-4 TRBD1 - 14 TRBV18 CASSPGQSNEKLFF TGTGCCAGCTCACCGGGACAGTCGAATGAAAAACTGTTTTTT
TRBJ2-5 - - 14 TRBV11-2 CASSLGSGLETQYF TGTGCCAGCAGCTTAGGATCAGGGTTGGAGACCCAGTACTTC
TRBJ1-6 TRBD1 once 16 TRBV7-8 CASSPRGQGDNSPLHF TGTGCCAGCAGCCCGCGGGGACAGGGGGACAATTCACCCCTCCACTTT
TRBJ2-2 TRBD1 - 16 TRBV7-2 CASSLVGTGGPGELFF TGTGCCAGCAGCTTAGTTGGGACAGGGGGCCCCGGGGAGCTGTTTTTT
TRBJ1-6 - - 14 TRBV9 CASSVEESYSPLHF TGTGCCAGCAGCGTAGAGGAGAGTTATTCACCCCTCCACTTT
TRBJ1-1 - few 12 TRBV29-1 CSVRGGTAEAFF TGCAGCGTTCGGGGCGGGACGGCAGAAGCTTTCTTT
TRBJ1-1 TRBD1 - 17 TRBV5-5 CASSWELGQGVDTEAFF TGTGCCAGCAGTTGGGAGTTGGGACAGGGCGTTGACACTGAAGCTTTCTTT
TRBJ2-7 TRBD1 - 14 TRBV6-5 CASSRQGFNYEQYF TGTGCCAGCAGTCGACAGGGCTTCAACTACGAGCAGTACTTC
TRBJ1-6 - - 12 TRBV10-1 CASSSGNSPLHF TGCGCCAGCAGTTCGGGTAATTCACCCCTCCACTTT
TRBJ2-7 TRBD1 - 14 TRBV7-2 CASSPGQGPYEQYF TGTGCCAGCAGCCCGGGACAGGGTCCTTACGAGCAGTACTTC
TRBJ1-5 - - 12 TRBV2 CASSESRSGHHF TGTGCCAGCAGTGAATCTCGGTCCGGACACCATTTT
TRBJ2-5 - - 13 TRBV12-3/TRBV12-4 CASSLGGQETQYF TGTGCCAGCAGTTTGGGGGGACAAGAGACCCAGTACTTC
TRBJ2-3 TRBD2 few 11 TRBV19 CATRLAGTQYF TGTGCCACCAGACTAGCGGGTACGCAGTATTTT
TRBJ1-1 TRBD1 - 13 TRBV5-1 CASSSQGGTEAFF TGCGCCAGCAGCTCTCAGGGGGGCACTGAAGCTTTCTTT
TRBJ2-5 TRBD2 - 14 TRBV11-2 CASSFSWEGETQYF TGTGCCAGCAGCTTCTCTTGGGAGGGAGAGACCCAGTACTTC
TRBJ1-4 TRBD1 once 14 TRBV25-1 CASCSDRANEKLFF TGTGCCAGCTGCTCCGACAGGGCGAATGAAAAACTGTTTTTT
TRBJ1-2 - - 14 TRBV19 CASSTPGLDYGYTF TGTGCCAGTAGTACTCCCGGGTTAGACTATGGCTACACCTTC
TRBJ1-5 - - 13 TRBV7-9 CASSSGVQLPQHF TGTGCCAGCAGCTCAGGGGTTCAGCTGCCCCAGCATTTT
TRBJ1-1 - - 13 TRBV9 CASSVGGRPEAFF TGTGCCAGCAGCGTAGGAGGAAGGCCGGAAGCTTTCTTT
TRBJ1-6 - - 14 TRBV27 CASSLSGLGSPLHF TGTGCCAGCAGTTTATCGGGACTCGGATCACCCCTCCACTTT
TRBJ2-3 - - 15 TRBV27 CASRRDLLAGDTQYF TGTGCCAGCAGGAGGGACTTGCTGGCAGGAGATACGCAGTATTTT
TRBJ2-7 - few 14 TRBV25-1 CASSELHHSYEQYF TGTGCCAGCAGTGAGTTACACCACTCCTACGAGCAGTACTTC
TRBJ2-5 TRBD1 - 14 TRBV18 CASSRDRAGETQYF TGTGCCAGCTCACGGGACAGGGCCGGGGAGACCCAGTACTTC
TRBJ2-7 TRBD1 - 16 TRBV28 CASSPRAGQGFDEQYF TGTGCCAGCAGTCCCCGGGCGGGACAGGGGTTTGACGAGCAGTACTTC
TRBJ1-4 - - 12 TRBV7-9 CASSLLAGILFF TGTGCCAGCAGCTTACTGGCAGGGATACTGTTTTTT